This T cell receptor (beta chain) was profiled in a study of long-term antiretroviral therapy in people with HIV. Whole-study findings and limits: ART-treated samples gained diversity yet remained below transplant donor controls.

Looked up from germline, CDR1 is SGHTA and CDR2 is FQGNSA. The CDR3 has 13 residues. V was pared by 4 bases and J by 2 bases, with 9 bases between. Investigators performed immunoSEQ version v3.0 at survey level. Sequencing was performed with immunoSEQ multiplex PCR; in TCRdb, only in-frame clones are kept and a portion is missing. The sample carries about 17,000 clones, approximately 81% recorded once. For this clone: Its target is not known.

The receptor was derived from a man between 45 and 60 years old with HIV. The sequencing used unsorted PBMCs, collected 0.3 years before starting antiretroviral therapy. The chain employs TRBV7-2 and TRBJ2-7; a possible D gene is TRBD2 (6 bases). The CDR3 DNA reads as TGTGCCAGCAGCTCTCGCGGGACCTACGAGCAGTACTTC. Amino acids: CASSSRGTYEQYF. The full variable domain, completed using reference TRBV7-2 and TRBJ2-7, is GAGVSQSPSNKVTEKGKDVELRCDPISGHTALYWYRQSLGQGLEFLIYFQGNSAPDKSGLPSDRFSAERTGGSVSTLTIQRTQQEDSAVYLCASSSRGTYEQYFGPGTRLTVT.